This T cell receptor beta chain was captured by sequencing in a study of blood T cells in healthy people across ages. Germline CDR1 is SGHTA and CDR2 is FQGTGA. The CDR3 has 15 amino acids. Alongside a J-beta primer mix, a sample-barcoded 5' primer served in a second PCR lasting roughly 7 to 12 cycles. TCRdb passed the 5' RACE reads through MiXCR, listing each CDR3 protein once. The data hold approximately 700,000 distinct CDR3 sequences, with about 30% observed a single time. The TCR was taken from a woman aged 80 or older in good health. The rearrangement uses TRBV7-3 and TRBJ2-4, with 11 bases matching TRBD2. The DNA end is a closer match to TRBJ2-7, so the J assignment may be wrong. The sample comprised blood. CDR3 nucleotides: TGTGCCAGCAGCTCACTAGCGGGGGCGACCTACGAGCAGTACTTC. Protein sequence: CASSSLAGATYEQYF.